A single sample gave rise to the 31 T cell receptor beta chains below, sequenced in a study of OX40 agonist ivuxolimab in advanced cancers. Clones were read by immunoSEQ multiplex PCR, and TCRdb kept only the in-frame ones, dropping some. This table has about 92,000 clones, roughly 88% appearing once. Sequencing used CD4+ or CD8+ T cells sorted from blood, obtained in a trial of the OX40 agonist ivuxolimab. These receptors all stem from an adult with an advanced solid tumor such as melanoma, head and neck, liver or kidney cancer.

The sample holds one count of this clone. The chain employs TRBV7-3 and TRBJ2-1; the match to TRBD2 covers 8 bases. The length of the CDR3 is 14 residues. Germline values: CDR1 SGHTA, CDR2 FQGTGA. The J segment lost 6 bases and the V segment lost 2 bases, leaving 3 bases of the junction unmatched. CDR3 in DNA: TGTGCCAGCAGCTTAGGACTAGCAGGCAATGAGCAGTTCTTC. Translated: CASSLGLAGNEQFF.

This clone appeared a single time. The V and J genes are TRBV9 and TRBJ2-2; D perhaps matches TRBD1 (6 bases). Trimming took 4 bases from V and 5 from J, leaving 18 bases between them. The CDR3 extends over 16 amino acids. The germline gives CDR1 SGDLS, CDR2 YYNGEE. The CDR3 coding sequence is TGTGCCAGCAGCACCCCCAAGGCAGGGACAACCGGGGAGCTGTTTTTT. Protein sequence: CASSTPKAGTTGELFF.

The J gene is TRBJ1-2, the V gene TRBV5-4; 7 bases line up with TRBD1. Trimming removed 2 bases from V and 3 bases from J; junction bases left unmatched: 4. CDR1 is SGHNT, CDR2 YYREEE, per germline (reference sequence). CDR3 size: 14 residues. The CDR3 DNA sequence: TGTGCCAGCAGCTTACAGGGGAGGCACTATGGCTACACCTTC. This encodes CASSLQGRHYGYTF.

J is TRBJ2-3 and V is TRBV28, with D maybe TRBD2 (6 bases). Trimming left V 7 bases short and J 0 bases short, with 11 bases between. This CDR3 has 14 amino acids. In germline, CDR1 is MDHEN, CDR2 SYDVKM. The CDR3 sequence is CASKVAESTDTQYF. The CDR3 nucleotides read TGTGCCAGCAAGGTAGCGGAAAGCACAGATACGCAGTATTTT. The full variable domain, its missing parts supplied by reference TRBV28 and TRBJ2-3, is DVKVTQSSRYLVKRTGEKVFLECVQDMDHENMFWYRQDPGLGLRLIYFSYDVKMKEKGDIPEGYSVSREKKERFSLILESASTNQTSMYLCASKVAESTDTQYFGPGTRLTVL.

This clone was observed a handful of times. This chain links TRBV7-8 with TRBJ2-2; D gene unclear. The ends were cut back, 7 bases at V and 1 base at J, with 13 bases in the middle. The germline CDR1 and CDR2 sequences are SGHVS and FQNEAQ. The CDR3 contains 15 residues. In DNA form, the CDR3 reads TGTGCCAGCATTTCCAACTTCAAGAACACCGGGGAGCTGTTTTTT. Protein product: CASISNFKNTGELFF.

This rearrangement joins TRBV27 to TRBJ2-7; 10 bases match TRBD2. The V segment lost 3 bases and the J segment 5 bases; nucleotides outside the gene matches: 10. The CDR3 is 16 residues long. Per the germline V gene, CDR1 is MNHEY and CDR2 is SMNVEV (reference sequence). Here the CDR3 reads CASSFRTSGIPHEQYF. The CDR3 DNA reads as TGTGCCAGCAGTTTCCGCACTAGCGGGATACCCCACGAGCAGTACTTC.

This rearrangement joins TRBV6-1 to TRBJ2-7, with D possibly matching TRBD1 (6 bases). There are 12 residues in the CDR3. Trimming left V 5 bases short and J 10 bases short, with 15 bases between. Germline lookup yields CDR1 MNHNS and CDR2 SASEGT. CDR3 protein: CASSLNTGFQYF. In DNA form, the CDR3 reads TGTGCCAGCAGTTTAAACACAGGGTTTCAGTACTTC.

The rearrangement joins TRBV28 to TRBJ1-5; D is unclear. There are 12 residues in the CDR3. Trimming removed 6 bases from V and 4 bases from J, with 7 bases in between. Germline CDR1 reads MDHEN; CDR2 reads SYDVKM. CDR3 amino acids: CASRAGNQPQHF. The CDR3, as DNA: TGTGCCAGCAGAGCGGGTAATCAGCCCCAGCATTTT.

Only one count was recorded for this clone. The chain joins TRBV6-1 to TRBJ1-3; D may be TRBD1 (5 bases). V lost 3 bases and J 0 bases, leaving 15 bases between the germline ends. This CDR3 spans 17 amino acids. Germline assignment: CDR1 MNHNS and CDR2 SASEGT. In DNA, the CDR3 is TGTGCCAGCAGTGAGGGAGAAGGGGTAGACTCTGGAAACACCATATATTTT. Its translation is CASSEGEGVDSGNTIYF.

V and J are TRBV10-3 and TRBJ2-1, with D possibly being TRBD2 (7 bases). This CDR3 spans 14 amino acids. The V gene lost 10 bases and the J gene lost 1 base, with 14 bases spanning the gap. The germline CDR1 and CDR2 sequences are ENHRY and SYGVKD. In DNA form, the CDR3 reads TGTGCCACCATGGGGGGGCTGTCCTACAATGAGCAGTTCTTC. Its protein product is CATMGGLSYNEQFF.

The chain couples TRBV7-8 to TRBJ2-4, with a tentative D call TRBD1 (5 bases). The CDR3 runs to 17 residues. The germline V gene encodes CDR1 SGHVS and CDR2 FQNEAQ. V lost 5 bases and J lost 7, with 24 bases in between. DNA of the CDR3: TGTGCCAGCAGCCCACTTTATTGGGGCCCCGCTGGGAACATTCAGTACTTC. Translating gives CASSPLYWGPAGNIQYF.

The chain couples TRBV18 to TRBJ2-7; the match to TRBD1 covers 8 bases. Losses at the gene ends were 2 bases for V and 5 bases for J; bases not matched to a gene: 5. Looked up from germline, CDR1 is KGHSH and CDR2 is LQKENI. The length of the CDR3 is 14 residues. CDR3 amino acids: CASSPTGGRNEQYF. The CDR3 coding sequence is TGTGCCAGCTCACCAACAGGGGGGCGTAACGAGCAGTACTTC.

The chain joins TRBV27 to TRBJ1-1, with 8 bases matching TRBD1. There are 13 residues in the CDR3. The ends lost 7 bases at V and 3 bases at J; junction bases unmatched: 4. Germline V gene data show CDR1 as MNHEY and CDR2 as SMNVEV (reference sequence). The CDR3 bases are TGTGCCAGCACCAAGACAGGGGACACTGAAGCTTTCTTT. This translates into CASTKTGDTEAFF.

The chain couples TRBV27 to TRBJ2-7; 11 nucleotides match TRBD2. Trimming took 4 bases from V and 2 from J; bases not matched to a gene: 4. The germline CDR1 and CDR2 sequences are MNHEY and SMNVEV (reference sequence). CDR3 length: 15 residues. Written as DNA, the CDR3 is TGTGCCAGCAGTTCGCTAGCGGGAGGAACCTACGAGCAGTACTTC. The encoded protein is CASSSLAGGTYEQYF.

The chain is built from TRBV7-2 and TRBJ2-7; TRBD2 matches 10 bases. The CDR3 covers 15 residues. CDR1 SGHTA and CDR2 FQGNSA come from the germline V gene. With V trimmed by 2 bases and J by 6 bases, 7 bases remained unmatched. CDR3 sequence (DNA): TGTGCCAGCAGCTTAAAGGCTAGCGGGAGCGGCGAGCAGTACTTC. Amino acids: CASSLKASGSGEQYF. The full variable domain, rest sourced from reference TRBV7-2 and TRBJ2-7, is GAGVSQSPSNKVTEKGKDVELRCDPISGHTALYWYRQSLGQGLEFLIYFQGNSAPDKSGLPSDRFSAERTGGSVSTLTIQRTQQEDSAVYLCASSLKASGSGEQYFGPGTRLTVT.

V usage is TRBV5-8 and J usage is TRBJ1-2; D ambiguous. Germline loops: CDR1 SGHTS, CDR2 YDEGEE. The CDR3 sequence is 14 residues long. Trimming left V 0 bases short and J 7 bases short, with 13 bases between. CDR3 nucleotides: TGTGCCAGCAGCTTGGCCCCGGGTCGGGGTGGCTACACCTTC. Translated, it gives CASSLAPGRGGYTF.

The table lists this clone with a few counts. V gene TRBV7-2 combines with J gene TRBJ1-1; 7 positions match TRBD1. The J segment lost 10 bases and the V segment lost 3 bases, leaving 5 bases of the junction unmatched. Germline CDR1 SGHTA, CDR2 FQGNSA. This CDR3 contains 12 residues. The CDR3 nucleotides are TGTGCCAGCAGCTTCCGGGACAGAGCAGCTTTCTTT. As protein: CASSFRDRAAFF.

This clone has just a few counts. The chain employs TRBV5-1 and TRBJ2-2; TRBD2 aligns across 10 bases. The CDR3 has 16 amino acids. V was clipped by 2 bases and J by 6 bases; unmatched bases: 7. The germline CDR1 and CDR2 sequences are SGHRS and YFSETQ. The chain's CDR3 is CASSFLAGVRSGELFF. The CDR3 nucleotides are TGCGCCAGCAGCTTTCTAGCGGGAGTTCGATCCGGGGAGCTGTTTTTT.

The J gene is TRBJ2-7, the V gene TRBV7-2; 10 bases line up with TRBD2. Germline V lookup: CDR1 SGHTA, CDR2 FQGNSA. The CDR3 consists of 19 residues. V lost 4 bases to trimming and J lost 2 bases; unmatched junction nucleotides: 17. CDR3 amino acids: CASSSRAGGSSGRTYEQYF. CDR3 sequence (DNA): TGTGCCAGCAGCTCTCGAGCGGGAGGGTCGTCCGGGAGAACCTACGAGCAGTACTTC.

DNA for the CDR3: TGTGCCAGCAGTGAACGGGGGGATAACTATGGCTACACCTTC. Translation gives CASSERGDNYGYTF. The chain couples TRBV6-1 to TRBJ1-2; TRBD1 is a possible D gene (5 bases). The CDR3 is 14 amino acids. Trimming stripped 2 bases from V and 1 base from J, with 8 bases between. Germline V gene lookup returns CDR1 MNHNS and CDR2 SASEGT.

This clone was counted between two and nine times. The chain recombines TRBV14 with TRBJ2-2; D gene uncertain. The V end lost 1 base, the J end lost 7 bases, and 10 bases lay between the germline ends. Looked up from germline, CDR1 is SGHDN and CDR2 is FVKESK. The CDR3 covers 14 residues. CDR3 protein: CASSQVRTSGELFF. The CDR3 coding sequence is TGTGCCAGCAGCCAAGTGAGAACCAGCGGGGAGCTGTTTTTT.

This chain uses TRBV11-2 with TRBJ2-1, with D possibly TRBD1 on 5 matching bases. V gave up 3 bases and J gave up 8 bases, with 17 bases separating them. This CDR3 comprises 15 residues. Germline assignment: CDR1 SGHAT and CDR2 FQNNGV. DNA of the CDR3: TGTGCCAGCAGCTTGAATCCGACAGACTTTTATGAGCAGTTCTTC. Translated, it gives CASSLNPTDFYEQFF.

J is TRBJ1-2 and V is TRBV28, with D perhaps TRBD1 (5 bases). Looked up from germline, CDR1 is MDHEN and CDR2 is SYDVKM. The CDR3 covers 13 residues. Trimming removed 2 bases from V and 2 bases from J, with 6 bases in between. This CDR3 reads CASSLRTNYGYTF. CDR3 DNA sequence: TGTGCCAGCAGTTTAAGGACAAACTATGGCTACACCTTC.

On this clone: The junction does not match germline at one end; this may be a read error. V gene TRBV7-8 combines with J gene TRBJ2-1; maybe TRBD1 (6 bases). The CDR3 is 13 residues long. Germline V lookup: CDR1 SGHVS, CDR2 FQNEAQ. The CDR3 is CASSLSRDNEQFF. The CDR3 nucleotides read TGTGCCAGCAGCTTGAGCCGGGACAACGAGCAGTTCTTC.

The chain joins TRBV19 to TRBJ2-1, with TRBD2 identical over 7 bases. The J segment lost 7 bases and the V segment lost 7 bases, leaving 13 bases of the junction unmatched. CDR1 LNHDA and CDR2 SQIVND come from the germline V gene (reference sequence). The CDR3 is made up of 15 amino acids. CDR3 DNA sequence: TGTGCCAGTACGAAGGGAGGGCGGTTGAGGAATGAGCAGTTCTTC. It is translated as CASTKGGRLRNEQFF.

V and J are TRBV7-8 and TRBJ1-1; 9 bases align to TRBD1. The CDR3 contains 16 residues. The germline V gene encodes CDR1 SGHVS and CDR2 FQNEAQ. The V segment lost 6 bases and the J segment 6 bases; nucleotides outside the gene matches: 14. The CDR3 is CASSPTGTGLTPEAFF. The CDR3 nucleotides are TGTGCCAGCAGTCCAACCGGGACAGGGCTGACGCCTGAAGCTTTCTTT.

The chain couples TRBV21-1 to TRBJ2-1; no check of the table's D call, TRBD2, against the DNA was made. TRBV21-1 is tagged as a pseudogene. The CDR3 extends over 16 amino acids. The CDR3 protein is CASSKKPGLRYNEQFF. Written as DNA, the CDR3 is TGTGCCAGCAGCAAAAAACCGGGACTACGGTACAATGAGCAGTTCTTC.

The chain recombines TRBV9 with TRBJ2-1; 9 nucleotides line up with TRBD2. V trimming: 3 bases; J trimming: 3 bases; junction bases outside the gene matches: 4. The CDR3 spans 15 residues. CDR1 and CDR2 from the germline V gene are SGDLS and YYNGEE. Here the CDR3 reads CASSADSGSYNEQFF. The CDR3 DNA reads TGTGCCAGCAGCGCGGATAGCGGGAGCTACAATGAGCAGTTCTTC. Combining the CDR3 with reference TRBV9 and TRBJ2-1 gives the whole variable domain DSGVTQTPKHLITATGQRVTLRCSPRSGDLSVYWYQQSLDQGLQFLIQYYNGEERAKGNILERFSAQQFPDLHSELNLSSLELGDSALYFCASSADSGSYNEQFFGPGTRLTVL.

This sequence joins TRBV7-2 and TRBJ2-2; 7 bases line up with TRBD1. The CDR3 is made up of 18 amino acids. CDR1 is SGHTA and CDR2 is FQGNSA in the germline V gene. J was trimmed by 0 bases and V by 1 base; bases with no gene match: 8. In nucleotides, the CDR3 is TGTGCCAGCAGCTTAGGACAGGGTCGAGGAGCGAACACCGGGGAGCTGTTTTTT. Translated, it gives CASSLGQGRGANTGELFF.

V is TRBV7-8 and J is TRBJ2-7, with a tentative D call TRBD1 (7 bases). Germline CDR1 reads SGHVS; CDR2 reads FQNEAQ. Trimming pared 7 bases from V and 6 bases from J, leaving 19 bases between. The CDR3 has 14 amino acids. CDR3 loop: CASTTAGGFGEQYF. CDR3 sequence (DNA): TGTGCCAGCACCACGGCAGGGGGGTTCGGCGAGCAGTACTTC.

The J gene is TRBJ2-3, the V gene TRBV28, with D possibly being TRBD1 or TRBD2 (5 bases each). The V end lost 3 bases, the J end lost 5 bases, and 12 bases lay between the germline ends. The germline V gene encodes CDR1 MDHEN and CDR2 SYDVKM. The CDR3 loop spans 14 amino acids. For the CDR3, the DNA is TGTGCCAGCAGTTTGGGGACGGATAGAGATACGCAGTATTTT. It is translated as CASSLGTDRDTQYF.